Listed below are T cell receptor beta chains from one sample, sequenced in a study of Graves' ophthalmopathy and Graves' hyperthyroidism. TCRdb re-called the multiplex PCR reads with MiXCR, one entry per CDR3 protein. The table records about 1.1 million distinct CDR3 sequences, about 36% of them present only once. Sequencing was carried out using peripheral blood or thyroid tissue (not recorded which). These TCRs come from an adult man with Graves' hyperthyroidism. The CDR3 runs from the conserved cysteine through the conserved F or W. D genes are given only for firm matches. Size values are once, few and many counts, or a class for expanded clones, and some rows have none.

clone size,D gene,V gene,J gene,CDR3 length,CDR3 protein,CDR3 DNA
.,.,TRBV10-3,TRBJ1-1,13,CASWGIMNTEAFF,TGTGCCAGCTGGGGGATAATGAACACTGAAGCTTTCTTT
many,.,TRBV11-2,TRBJ2-7,13,CASSLYPGHEQYF,TGTGCCAGCAGCTTATATCCGGGCCACGAGCAGTACTTC
.,.,TRBV5-1,TRBJ1-2,13,CASSLRAQVVYTF,TGCGCCAGCAGCTTGAGAGCACAGGTAGTCTACACCTTC
.,TRBD1,TRBV6-5,TRBJ1-1,16,CASSFLQGWMNTEAFF,TGTGCCAGCAGTTTCCTACAGGGGTGGATGAACACTGAAGCTTTCTTT
many,.,TRBV2,TRBJ1-3,13,CASILTAGNTIYF,TGTGCCAGCATTCTGACTGCTGGAAACACCATATATTTT
many,TRBD2,TRBV6-1,TRBJ2-5,15,CASRTPSGGQVTQYF,TGTGCCAGCAGGACACCTAGCGGGGGCCAGGTCACCCAGTACTTC
many,.,TRBV7-3,TRBJ1-5,13,CASSFGYNQPQHF,TGTGCCAGCAGCTTCGGGTACAATCAGCCCCAGCATTTT
.,.,TRBV7-2,TRBJ2-7,16,CASSLVGSYVAYEQYF,TGTGCCAGCAGCTTAGTCGGTTCGTACGTAGCCTACGAGCAGTACTTC
many,.,TRBV20-1,TRBJ1-6,13,CSVTAANNSPLHF,TGCAGTGTCACGGCCGCAAATAATTCACCCCTCCACTTT
many,.,TRBV9,TRBJ2-7,13,CASSVQYWGEQYF,TGTGCCAGCAGCGTCCAGTATTGGGGGGAGCAGTACTTC
.,.,TRBV25-1,TRBJ1-1,18,CACSARSGTGERSTEAFF,.
many,.,TRBV29-1,TRBJ1-2,12,CSAQWGPYGYTF,TGCAGCGCCCAATGGGGGCCGTATGGCTACACCTTC
.,.,TRBV19,TRBJ2-2,17,CASKPGRSPKGTGELFF,TGTGCCAGTAAGCCGGGACGGTCTCCCAAGGGGACCGGGGAGCTGTTTTTT
few,.,TRBV12-3/TRBV12-4,TRBJ1-3,14,CASSLYQAGNTIYF,TGTGCCAGCAGTCTCTACCAAGCGGGAAACACCATATATTTT
.,.,TRBV7-9,TRBJ2-7,14,CASSPRTEFYEQYF,TGTGCCAGCAGCCCCAGGACAGAGTTTTACGAGCAGTACTTC
.,.,TRBV4-3,TRBJ2-5,15,CASSQVGRVQETQYF,TGCGCCAGCAGCCAAGTGGGCAGGGTCCAAGAGACCCAGTACTTC
few,.,TRBV28,TRBJ2-6,16,CASRERSGVGANVLTF,TGTGCCAGCAGAGAGAGGTCTGGGGTTGGGGCCAACGTCCTGACTTTC
.,.,TRBV25-1,TRBJ2-7,14,CASASKQGIYEQYF,TGTGCCAGCGCCAGCAAGCAGGGGATCTACGAGCAGTACTTC
many,.,TRBV20-1,TRBJ1-2,12,CSAPTGPYGYTF,TGCAGTGCACCGACAGGCCCATATGGCTACACCTTC
.,TRBD2,TRBV11-2,TRBJ2-1,16,CASSQGGLGNYNEQFF,TGTGCCAGCAGCCAAGGGGGACTAGGCAATTACAATGAGCAGTTCTTC
many,TRBD2,TRBV9,TRBJ2-7,16,CASSLGLAGLIYEQYF,TGTGCCAGCAGCTTAGGACTAGCGGGACTGATCTACGAGCAGTACTTC
many,.,TRBV11-2,TRBJ1-1,16,CASSLVVLGQNTEAFF,TGTGCCAGCAGCTTAGTCGTACTAGGGCAGAACACTGAAGCTTTCTTT
.,.,TRBV29-1,TRBJ2-5,14,CSVGREGAGETQYF,TGCAGCGTTGGTAGGGAGGGGGCAGGAGAGACCCAGTACTTC
many,TRBD1,TRBV20-1,TRBJ2-7,13,CSATGQGFYEQYF,TGCAGTGCTACGGGACAGGGTTTCTACGAGCAGTACTTC
.,.,TRBV15,TRBJ2-1,13,CATSRGLDNEQFF,TGTGCCACCAGCAGAGGACTAGACAATGAGCAGTTCTTC
.,TRBD1,TRBV10-3,TRBJ1-6,15,CAISESDRSYSPLHF,TGTGCCATCAGTGAGTCGGACAGGTCTTATTCACCCCTCCACTTT
once,TRBD1,TRBV10-3,TRBJ1-6,15,CAISDRTGANSPLHF,TGTGCCATCAGTGACAGGACAGGGGCCAATTCACCCCTCCACTTT
many,.,TRBV20-1,TRBJ1-2,16,CSAPRGRAVSSYGYTF,TGCAGTGCTCCCAGAGGGAGGGCCGTCTCCTCCTATGGCTACACCTTC
.,.,TRBV7-8,TRBJ1-2,15,CASSPRERTNYGYTF,TGTGCCAGCAGCCCCCGGGAGAGAACTAACTATGGCTACACCTTC
.,.,TRBV7-9,TRBJ2-7,14,CASSFGELVYEQYF,TGTGCCAGCAGTTTTGGGGAACTAGTCTACGAGCAGTACTTC
.,.,TRBV6-5,TRBJ1-3,13,CASSKFSGNTIYF,TGTGCCAGCAGCAAATTCTCTGGAAACACCATATATTTT
many,TRBD1,TRBV2,TRBJ1-4,14,CASSGTATNEKLFF,TGTGCCAGCAGCGGGACAGCAACTAATGAAAAACTGTTTTTT
few,TRBD1,TRBV20-1,TRBJ1-5,14,CSARPTGANQPQHF,TGCAGTGCTAGACCGACAGGGGCGAATCAGCCCCAGCATTTT